Listed here is a single TCR beta chain. Its target antigen remains unknown. One end of the junction is discordant with germline, which a read error may explain. From the cysteine through the phenylalanine, the CDR3 covers 14 amino acids. Of all the DNA, just the CDR3 is kept, 42 bases in frame from base 1. Per the germline V gene, MDHEN is the CDR1 and SYDVKM is the CDR2. These data belong to a study (dated by TCRdb to about 2015). Background for the entire study: The study tested whether tumor-infiltrating Tregs in breast cancer are recruited from blood Tregs or converted in situ from other CD4+ T cell subsets. The paper as a whole reports these results and caveats: Rather than covering whole repertoires, validation in the larger cohort was restricted to a single TCR beta V-J rearrangement. The greatest overlap of tumor-infiltrating Treg TCR alpha and beta sequences was observed with tumor naive CD4+ T cells, followed by blood naive CD4+ T cells. The TCR gene usage of tumor memory CD4+ T cells clustered together with blood and lymph node memory CD4+ cells and with lymph node naive CD4+ cells.

Full-length TCR variable regions were amplified by 5' RACE PCR with constant-region reverse primers, and semi-nested PCR with Nested Universal Primer A was subsequently performed. The ReliaPrep RNA Cell Miniprep System was used to extract total RNA, which was then reverse transcribed into 5'RACE-ready cDNA with the SMARTer RACE 5'/3' Kit. Multiplex adaptors were used to barcode the full-length TCR alpha and beta libraries, which were then sequenced on an Illumina MiSeq. In the authors' own workflow: For each of nine subset-tissue groups, sequencing data from the five patients were combined, and the groups were compared by unsupervised clustering of TCR gene usage. The Morisita-Horn index was used to calculate repertoire similarity, with shared sequences weighted according to their contribution to each repertoire. TCRdb reran the public reads through fastp at Q25 and MiXCR, keeping productive beta chains. For every CDR3 protein sequence, its rows merge into one entry that carries the most common genes and DNA. Here the V and J calls rest on TCRdb's processing, not on the authors' analysis. The sample contains just under 65,000 distinct CDR3 sequences, 22% of them found a single time. The top ten hold under 3.5% of the sample.

The memory CD4+ T cell population was isolated based on a CD4+CD45RO+CD25- phenotype. Tregs, naive and memory CD4+ T cells from tumor, blood and ipsilateral draining lymph nodes of five or six breast cancer patients underwent full-length TCR alpha and beta sequencing. Tumor tissue, along with lymph nodes from ipsilateral axillary dissection, was perfused with PBS, minced, and then digested using collagenase I and hyaluronidase. Mononuclear cells from lymph nodes or roughly 50 ml of peripheral blood were isolated by Ficoll density gradient centrifugation. FACS confirmed that the sorted cell populations were more than 90% pure.

The sequencing input was memory CD4+ T cells sorted from a lymph node. Explained via the paper, the cell subset or site label denotes: memory CD4+ T cells, CD4+CD45RO+CD25-. The chain is assembled from TRBV28 and TRBJ1-1, with the D gene uncertain. This clonotype was sampled from a female donor with breast cancer. The encoded CDR3 is CASSLGQVYTEAFF. The DNA sequence reads TGTGCCAGTAGTTTAGGGCAGGTATACACTGAAGCTTTCTTT. Extended through the reference TRBV28 and TRBJ1-1 proteins, this CDR3 yields the full variable domain: DVKVTQSSRYLVKRTGEKVFLECVQDMDHENMFWYRQDPGLGLRLIYFSYDVKMKEKGDIPEGYSVSREKKERFSLILESASTNQTSMYLCASSLGQVYTEAFFGQGTRLTVV.